In this sample, the clone carrying this TCR beta chain turned up a few times. Its antigen is as yet unknown. Constant-segment primers were used for 5'RACE, and the resulting TCR alpha and TCR beta cDNA libraries carried sample barcodes and UMIs. TCRdb processed the 5' RACE reads anew with MiXCR; each CDR3 protein has one entry. The sample lists roughly 600,000 distinct CDR3 sequences; approximately 18% were seen once. This entry belongs to a study of T-cell memory formation after mild COVID-19. Findings and caveats of the study: The appearance of some responding clones in pre-infection memory suggested that cross-reactive memory joined.

In germline, CDR1 is SGHKS, CDR2 YYEKEE (reference sequence). The CDR3 contains 17 residues. V was trimmed by 4 bases and J by 4 bases, leaving 22 bases between them. V gene TRBV5-5 combines with J gene TRBJ2-3; D is possibly TRBD1 or TRBD2 (7 bases each). The sample consisted of PBMCs or a T cell subset sorted from them (not recorded which). This TCR came from an adult woman who had mild COVID-19 (a few samples of this study predate the infection). Cell type and time point are not known. In DNA, the CDR3 is TGTGCCAGCAGCCTGGGAGGGGGCACCCTAAGGGCAGATACGCAGTATTTT. Its protein product is CASSLGGGTLRADTQYF.